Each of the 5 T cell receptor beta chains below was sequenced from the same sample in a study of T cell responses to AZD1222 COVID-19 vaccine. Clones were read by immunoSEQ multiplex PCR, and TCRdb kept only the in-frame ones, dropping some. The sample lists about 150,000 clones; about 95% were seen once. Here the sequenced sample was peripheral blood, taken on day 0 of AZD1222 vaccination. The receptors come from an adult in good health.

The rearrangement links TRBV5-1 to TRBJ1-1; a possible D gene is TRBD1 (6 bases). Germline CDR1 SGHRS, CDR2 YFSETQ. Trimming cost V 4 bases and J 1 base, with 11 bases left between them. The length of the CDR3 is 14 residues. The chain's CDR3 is CASSLGTSNTEAFF. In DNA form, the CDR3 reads TGCGCCAGCAGCCTCGGGACATCGAACACTGAAGCTTTCTTT.

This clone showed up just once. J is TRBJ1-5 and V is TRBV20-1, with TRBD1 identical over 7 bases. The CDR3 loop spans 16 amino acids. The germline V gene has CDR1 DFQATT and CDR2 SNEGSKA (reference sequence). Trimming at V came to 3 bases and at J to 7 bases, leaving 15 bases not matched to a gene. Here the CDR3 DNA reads TGCAGTGCTAGTGCCCGTCTACAGGGGACGGGGCAGCCCCAGCATTTT. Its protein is CSASARLQGTGQPQHF.

In DNA form, the CDR3 reads TGCGCCAGCAGTCGGACAGGGGAGGAGACCCAGTACTTC. It is translated as CASSRTGEETQYF. The chain combines TRBV5-1 with TRBJ2-5, with TRBD1 matching 9 bases. Germline V gene lookup returns CDR1 SGHRS and CDR2 YFSETQ. V gave up 5 bases and J gave up 5 bases; unmatched junction bases: 4. CDR3 size: 13 residues.

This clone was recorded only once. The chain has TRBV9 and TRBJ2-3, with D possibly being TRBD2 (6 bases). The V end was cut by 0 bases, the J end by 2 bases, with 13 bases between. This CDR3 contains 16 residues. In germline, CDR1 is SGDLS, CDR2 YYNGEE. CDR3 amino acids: CASSVAGVRTTDTQYF. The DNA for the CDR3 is TGTGCCAGCAGCGTAGCGGGAGTCCGGACCACAGATACGCAGTATTTT.

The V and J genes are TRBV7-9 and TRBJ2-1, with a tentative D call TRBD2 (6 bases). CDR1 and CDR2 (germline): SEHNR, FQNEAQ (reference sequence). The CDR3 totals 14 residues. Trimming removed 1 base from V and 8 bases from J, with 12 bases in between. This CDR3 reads CASSLDNPGDEQFF. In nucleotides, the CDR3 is TGTGCCAGCAGCTTAGATAACCCGGGGGATGAGCAGTTCTTC.